This T cell receptor (beta chain) emerged from a study of T cell responses to AZD1222 COVID-19 vaccine. Study-level findings and limits: Close to half of all spike-specific TCRs reportedly target regions of the variants that are unmutated. White British ancestry dominated among donors, who included more females, and clonal diversity was possibly underestimated. Repertoire samples came only from after the peak T cell response.

Only in-frame clones appear in the TCRdb table, and some are missing; sequencing was by immunoSEQ multiplex PCR. This sample has tens of thousands of clones; more than 85% occur once, and the top ten carry roughly 4.5%. Regarding this clone: The target antigen is unknown.

The CDR3 spans 15 residues. Per germline, CDR1 SEHNR and CDR2 FQNEAQ (reference sequence). Trimming shortened V by 3 bases and J by 9 bases, and 15 bases separated the two germline ends. The source is an adult who received the AZD1222 COVID-19 vaccine. This chain links TRBV7-9 with TRBJ1-6; D is unresolved. Specimen: peripheral blood, collected 28 days after the second AZD1222 dose. The chain's CDR3 is CASSFRSRESSPLHF. The CDR3 DNA follows: TGTGCCAGCAGCTTTCGTTCAAGAGAGAGTTCACCCCTCCACTTT.